Listed here is a single T cell receptor beta chain. V gave up 4 bases and J gave up 3 bases, with 14 bases separating them. Germline lookup yields CDR1 SGDLS and CDR2 YYNGEE. The CDR3 is 14 residues long. Per the authors' pipeline: Amplifying reference gene primers gave estimates of nucleated cell counts. Method: immunoSEQ multiplex PCR; TCRdb's copy keeps in-frame clones and lacks some. Clone size and V and J calls were adopted from that table, with D and trimming inferred from the DNA. The sample has about 97,000 clones, roughly nine tenths seen once. This sample stems from a study of blood T cell repertoires in COVID-19. On the study more broadly: PBMCs, B-cell-depleted T cells, or T cells provided the cDNA or gDNA that made up the material.

The sequenced sample consisted of peripheral blood. This TCR was recovered from a man aged 45-60 years with acute or convalescent COVID-19. This chain connects TRBV9 to TRBJ2-7; TRBD2 might be the D (5 bases). In DNA, the CDR3 is TGTGCCAGCAGCCCCGGGAACCCTGGCTACGAGCAGTACTTC. This sequence encodes CASSPGNPGYEQYF.